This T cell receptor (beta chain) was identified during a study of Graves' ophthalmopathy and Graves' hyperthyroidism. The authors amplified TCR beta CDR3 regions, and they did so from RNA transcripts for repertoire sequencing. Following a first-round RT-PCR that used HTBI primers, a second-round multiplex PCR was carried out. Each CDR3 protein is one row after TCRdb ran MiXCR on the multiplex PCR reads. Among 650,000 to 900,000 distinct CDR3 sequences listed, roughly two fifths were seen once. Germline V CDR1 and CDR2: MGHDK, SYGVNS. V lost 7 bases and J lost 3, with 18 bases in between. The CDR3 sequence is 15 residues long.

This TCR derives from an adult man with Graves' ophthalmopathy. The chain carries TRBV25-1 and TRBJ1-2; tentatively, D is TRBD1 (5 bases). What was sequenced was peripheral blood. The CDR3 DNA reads TGTGCCAGCACTAGCAGTCTTCAGGGTGACTATGGCTACACCTTC. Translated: CASTSSLQGDYGYTF.